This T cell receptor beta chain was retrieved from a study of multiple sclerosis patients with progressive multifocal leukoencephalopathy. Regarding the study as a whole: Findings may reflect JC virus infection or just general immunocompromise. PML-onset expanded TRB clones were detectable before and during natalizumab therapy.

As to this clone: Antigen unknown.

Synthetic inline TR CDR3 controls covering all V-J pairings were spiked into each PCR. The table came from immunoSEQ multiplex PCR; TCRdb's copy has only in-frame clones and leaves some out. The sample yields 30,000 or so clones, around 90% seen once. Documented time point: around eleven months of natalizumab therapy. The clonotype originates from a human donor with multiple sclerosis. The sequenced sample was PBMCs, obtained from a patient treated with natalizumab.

The CDR3 reads CASSFTAGSNGYTF. In DNA form, the CDR3 reads TGTGCCAGCAGTTTCACAGCAGGGAGCAATGGCTACACCTTC. The rearrangement joins TRBV28 to TRBJ1-2; D might be TRBD1 (5 bases). The V end lost 3 bases, the J end lost 6 bases, and 14 bases lay between the germline ends. The CDR3 consists of 14 residues. Germline V lookup: CDR1 MDHEN, CDR2 SYDVKM.